These T cell receptor beta chains were read from a single sample in a study of blood T cells in healthy people across ages. Using its own MiXCR run on the 5' RACE reads, TCRdb lists one record per CDR3 protein. Of more than 450,000 distinct CDR3 sequences listed, around a quarter are singletons. This sample was also put to use in a study of T cells of mothers and their children.

Input material: blood. The receptor set was obtained from a boy aged 2 to 9 in good health. The CDR3 runs from the conserved cysteine through the conserved F or W. D genes are given only for firm matches. The listing skips clone size in some rows; elsewhere it reads once, few, many or a size class.

J gene,clone size,V gene,D gene,CDR3 protein,CDR3 DNA
TRBJ2-5,NA,TRBV29-1,NA,CSVGYGTSYQETQYF,TGCAGCGTTGGTTACGGGACCTCGTACCAAGAGACCCAGTACTTC
TRBJ2-7,few,TRBV10-3,TRBD1,CAIRATNTTGQGAYEQYF,TGTGCCATCAGGGCCACCAACACAACGGGACAGGGGGCCTACGAGCAGTACTTC
TRBJ1-2,NA,TRBV12-3/TRBV12-4,NA,CASRATGSYGYTF,TGTGCCAGCAGGGCAACAGGGTCCTATGGCTACACCTTC
TRBJ2-1,NA,TRBV11-3,TRBD1,CASSPRDSNEQFF,TGTGCCAGCAGTCCTCGGGACAGTAATGAGCAGTTCTTC
TRBJ2-5,NA,TRBV29-1,NA,CSAGRREQETQYF,TGCAGCGCGGGGAGGAGGGAACAAGAGACCCAGTACTTC
TRBJ1-5,NA,TRBV7-8,NA,CASTDTVGRSSNQPQHF,TGTGCCAGCACCGACACGGTGGGCCGAAGTAGCAATCAGCCCCAGCATTTT
TRBJ2-5,NA,TRBV11-2,TRBD2,CASSLQRGLQETQYF,TGTGCCAGCAGCTTACAGCGGGGGCTCCAAGAGACCCAGTACTTC
TRBJ2-7,few,TRBV29-1,NA,CSVEEGPLYEQYF,TGCAGCGTTGAGGAGGGGCCGCTCTACGAGCAGTACTTC
TRBJ2-3,few,TRBV12-3/TRBV12-4,TRBD2,CASSSTSGRVRDTQYF,TGTGCCAGCAGTTCGACTAGCGGGAGGGTTAGGGATACGCAGTATTTT
TRBJ2-2,few,TRBV2,NA,CASKRGRPAGELFF,TGTGCCAGCAAAAGGGGTAGGCCTGCCGGGGAGCTGTTTTTT
TRBJ1-2,many,TRBV12-3/TRBV12-4,NA,CASSFSGDYGYTF,TGTGCCAGCAGTTTTTCAGGGGACTATGGCTACACCTTC
TRBJ1-2,few,TRBV7-9,NA,CASSLGRTYGYTF,TGTGCCAGCAGTTTGGGTCGGACCTATGGCTACACCTTC
TRBJ2-1,NA,TRBV11-1,NA,CASSLQRNEQFF,TGTGCCAGCAGCCTGCAGAGGAATGAGCAGTTCTTC
TRBJ2-7,NA,TRBV7-9,NA,CASSSWEHEQYF,TGTGCCAGCAGCTCCTGGGAGCACGAGCAGTACTTC
TRBJ1-5,few,TRBV19,NA,CASTTVFNQPQHF,TGTGCCAGTACCACTGTCTTCAATCAGCCCCAGCATTTT
TRBJ1-2,few,TRBV10-3,NA,CAISELGAVGYTF,TGTGCCATCAGTGAACTAGGGGCGGTCGGCTACACCTTC
TRBJ2-5,NA,TRBV2,TRBD2,CASRVAGAGFGETQYF,TGTGCCAGCAGGGTGGCGGGAGCAGGGTTTGGAGAGACCCAGTACTTC
TRBJ2-4,NA,TRBV5-1,NA,CASNPGPQSSYIQYF,TGCGCCAGCAACCCGGGACCCCAGAGCTCCTACATTCAGTACTTC
TRBJ2-7,NA,TRBV12-3/TRBV12-4,TRBD2,CASSLEGLAGREQYF,TGTGCCAGCAGTTTAGAGGGACTAGCGGGACGGGAGCAGTACTTC
TRBJ2-7,once,TRBV2,NA,CASSEMRQGAEQYF,TGTGCCAGCAGTGAAATGAGGCAGGGCGCCGAGCAGTACTTC
TRBJ2-3,NA,TRBV20-1,NA,CSASGGGAPTDTQYF,TGCAGTGCTAGTGGTGGGGGGGCCCCCACAGATACGCAGTATTTT
TRBJ1-1,NA,TRBV19,TRBD1,CASSEWTGVGTEAFF,TGTGCCAGTAGTGAATGGACAGGGGTGGGCACTGAAGCTTTCTTT
TRBJ2-3,NA,TRBV7-2,NA,CASSYSSVSTDTQYF,TGTGCCAGCAGCTACTCTAGCGTTAGCACAGATACGCAGTATTTT
TRBJ1-1,few,TRBV12-3/TRBV12-4,NA,CASTRDSQNTEAFF,TGTGCCAGCACCAGAGACAGCCAGAACACTGAAGCTTTCTTT
TRBJ1-6,many,TRBV3-1,NA,CASSQDLNSPLHF,TGTGCCAGCAGCCAAGATTTGAATTCACCCCTCCACTTT
TRBJ1-4,once,TRBV20-1,TRBD1,CSARTGGASTNEKLFF,TGCAGTGCTAGGACAGGGGGCGCTTCTACTAATGAAAAACTGTTTTTT
TRBJ2-1,NA,TRBV20-1,NA,CSARDSYNEQFF,TGCAGTGCTAGAGACAGTTACAATGAGCAGTTCTTC
TRBJ2-2,NA,TRBV5-1,TRBD1,CASSSGDRANTGELFF,TGCGCCAGCAGCTCGGGGGACAGGGCGAACACCGGGGAGCTGTTTTTT
TRBJ2-7,few,TRBV27,TRBD2,CASSLLERGSYEQYF,TGTGCCAGCAGTTTATTGGAGCGGGGGTCCTACGAGCAGTACTTC
TRBJ1-2,few,TRBV7-6,TRBD1,CASSPDRENYGYTF,TGTGCCAGCAGCCCAGACAGGGAAAACTATGGCTACACCTTC
TRBJ1-1,NA,TRBV7-2,NA,CASWVGLSTEAFF,TGTGCCAGCTGGGTGGGACTGTCCACTGAAGCTTTCTTT
TRBJ2-5,NA,TRBV3-1,NA,CASSTRRGRGETQYF,TGTGCCAGCAGCACGAGGAGGGGAAGGGGCGAGACCCAGTACTTC
TRBJ1-4,NA,TRBV5-5,TRBD1,CASSLEGTATNEKLFF,TGTGCCAGCAGCTTGGAGGGGACAGCAACTAATGAAAAACTGTTTTTT
TRBJ2-1,few,TRBV2,NA,CASSESSGTKQFF,TGTGCCAGCAGTGAATCCAGCGGGACAAAGCAGTTCTTC
TRBJ2-1,NA,TRBV18,NA,CASSPSRVQSYNEQFF,TGTGCCAGCTCACCTTCTCGAGTGCAGTCCTACAATGAGCAGTTCTTC
TRBJ2-7,NA,TRBV29-1,TRBD1,CSVGDRELYEQYF,TGCAGCGTGGGGGACAGGGAGCTTTACGAGCAGTACTTC
TRBJ2-2,few,TRBV12-3/TRBV12-4,TRBD2,CASSLAGRNTGELFF,TGTGCCAGCAGTCTAGCGGGAAGGAACACCGGGGAGCTGTTTTTT
TRBJ2-3,few,TRBV4-1,TRBD2,CASSQVGRRGTSGSAQYF,TGCGCCAGCAGCCAAGTTGGGCGCAGGGGGACTAGCGGGAGTGCGCAGTATTTT
TRBJ2-1,medium-sized,TRBV29-1,TRBD2,CSVTGGLAGVSYNEQFF,TGCAGCGTTACAGGGGGACTAGCGGGAGTCTCCTACAATGAGCAGTTCTTC
TRBJ2-3,NA,TRBV27,NA,CASSWSRRDTQYF,TGTGCCAGCAGTTGGAGTCGCAGGGATACGCAGTATTTT
TRBJ2-7,few,TRBV7-9,TRBD2,CASSSGLVIYEQYF,TGTGCCAGCAGCTCTGGACTAGTAATCTACGAGCAGTACTTC
TRBJ2-5,NA,TRBV12-3/TRBV12-4,NA,CASSIQALETQYF,TGTGCCAGCAGTATACAGGCTCTAGAGACCCAGTACTTC
TRBJ2-7,NA,TRBV7-2,NA,CASSLRGNSYEQYF,TGTGCCAGCAGCTTAAGGGGGAACAGCTACGAGCAGTACTTC
TRBJ2-7,NA,TRBV5-1,TRBD2,CASSLLASSSYEQYF,TGCGCCAGCAGCCTACTAGCGTCCAGCTCCTACGAGCAGTACTTC
TRBJ2-2,NA,TRBV7-2,NA,CASSPYFRTGELFF,TGTGCCAGCAGCCCCTATTTTAGAACCGGGGAGCTGTTTTTT